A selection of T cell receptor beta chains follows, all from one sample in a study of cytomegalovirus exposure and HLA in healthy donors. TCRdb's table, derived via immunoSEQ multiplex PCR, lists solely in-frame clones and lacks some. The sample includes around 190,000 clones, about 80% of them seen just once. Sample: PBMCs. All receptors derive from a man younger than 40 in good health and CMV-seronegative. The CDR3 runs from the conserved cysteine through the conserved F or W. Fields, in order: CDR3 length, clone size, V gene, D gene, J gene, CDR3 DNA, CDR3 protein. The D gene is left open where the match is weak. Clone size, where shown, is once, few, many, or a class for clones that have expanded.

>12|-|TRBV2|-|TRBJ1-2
TGTGCCAGCAGTCCGACTGACTATGGCTACACCTTC
CASSPTDYGYTF
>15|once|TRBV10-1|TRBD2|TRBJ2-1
TGCGCCAGCAGTGATCTAAGCGGGAGCGGCAATGAGCAGTTCTTC
CASSDLSGSGNEQFF
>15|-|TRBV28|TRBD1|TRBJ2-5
TGTGCCAGCAGTAGGTTTGCCAGGGGGCGCGAGACCCAGTACTTC
CASSRFARGRETQYF
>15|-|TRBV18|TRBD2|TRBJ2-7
TGTGCCAGCTCACCACTAGCGGGAGGGCCGTTCGAGCAGTACTTC
CASSPLAGGPFEQYF
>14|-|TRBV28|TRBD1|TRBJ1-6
TGTGCCAGCAGTTTGGGACAGAAGAATTCACCCCTCCACTTT
CASSLGQKNSPLHF
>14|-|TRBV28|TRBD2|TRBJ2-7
TGTGCCAGCACCTCCTCTCGCGGGGGAGTCGAGCAGTACTTC
CASTSSRGGVEQYF
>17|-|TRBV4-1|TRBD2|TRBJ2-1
TGCGCCAGCAGCCAAGGGCTAGCGGGAGGGCCTTACAATGAGCAGTTCTTC
CASSQGLAGGPYNEQFF
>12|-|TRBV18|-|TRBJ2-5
TGTGCCAGCTCACCCCTCCAAGAGACCCAGTACTTC
CASSPLQETQYF
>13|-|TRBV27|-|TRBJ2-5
TGTGCCAGCAGTCCCCCGTCGCAGATGACCCAGTACTTC
CASSPPSQMTQYF
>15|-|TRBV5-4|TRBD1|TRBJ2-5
TGTGCCAGCAGCATGAAACAGGGGGCAGGGGAGACCCAGTACTTC
CASSMKQGAGETQYF
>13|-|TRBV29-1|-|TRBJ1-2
TGCAGCGTTGAAGAGGGCCAGGGGAGCGGCTACACCTTC
CSVEEGQGSGYTF
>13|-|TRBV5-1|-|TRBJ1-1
TGCGCCAGCAGCTTGGAGCTTAGCACTGAAGCTTTCTTT
CASSLELSTEAFF
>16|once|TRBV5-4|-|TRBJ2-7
TGTGCCAGCAGCTTAATCTCTAGGTCCCTCAACTACGAGCAGTACTTC
CASSLISRSLNYEQYF
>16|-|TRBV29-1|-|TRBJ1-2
TGCAGCGTTGAAGATCGCATGACATTAGGGGGCTATGGCTACACCTTC
CSVEDRMTLGGYGYTF
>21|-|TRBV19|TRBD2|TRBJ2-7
TGTGCCAGTAGTTCTGTAGGGGGACTAGCGGGAGTGGCTTTTCGGCCCTACGAGCAGTACTTC
CASSSVGGLAGVAFRPYEQYF
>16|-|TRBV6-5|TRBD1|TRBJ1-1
TGTGCCAGCAGTTGTTCGACAGGGGAGAAGCTTAAGGTAGCTTTCTTT
CASSCSTGEKLKVAFF
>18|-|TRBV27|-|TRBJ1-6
TGTGCCAGCAGTTTAGGTTGGGGGCGACAGTATTCTTTCTCACCCCTCCACTTT
CASSLGWGRQYSFSPLHF
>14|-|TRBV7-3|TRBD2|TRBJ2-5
TGTGCCAGCAGCGAAACGGGACTAGAAGAGACCCAGTACTTC
CASSETGLEETQYF
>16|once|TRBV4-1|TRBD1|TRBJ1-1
TGCGCCAGCAGCCAAACAGGGGCCAGTCGTCTCCCTGAAGCTTTCTTT
CASSQTGASRLPEAFF
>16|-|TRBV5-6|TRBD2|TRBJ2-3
TGTGCCAGCAGCCCGGGACTAGCGGGAGCCCCAGATACGCAGTATTTT
CASSPGLAGAPDTQYF
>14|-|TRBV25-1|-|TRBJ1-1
TGTGCCAGCAGTGAATATAAAGAGTTGGCTGAAGCTTTCTTT
CASSEYKELAEAFF
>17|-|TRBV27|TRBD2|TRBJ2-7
TGTGCCAGCAGTTCCGGACTAGCGGGCCTCTTCTCCTACGAGCAGTACTTC
CASSSGLAGLFSYEQYF
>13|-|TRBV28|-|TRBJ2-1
TGTGCCAGCAGTTTGGCAGCGAATAATGAGCAGTTCTTC
CASSLAANNEQFF
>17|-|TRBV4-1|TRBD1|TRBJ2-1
TGCGCCAGCAGCCAAGATTCCGGGACAGGGGCCTACAATGAGCAGTTCTTC
CASSQDSGTGAYNEQFF
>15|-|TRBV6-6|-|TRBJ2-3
TGTGCCAGCAGTTTTGGCGGAGTGGGCACAGATACGCAGTATTTT
CASSFGGVGTDTQYF
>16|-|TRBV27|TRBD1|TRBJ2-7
TGTGCCAGCAGTTCATTTAGGGACAGGGTGGGGAGCGAGCAGTACTTC
CASSSFRDRVGSEQYF
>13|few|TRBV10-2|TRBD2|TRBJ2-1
TGCGCCAGCGCTAGCGGGCAATACAATGAGCAGTTCTTC
CASASGQYNEQFF
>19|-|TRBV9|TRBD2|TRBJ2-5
TGTGCCAGCAGCCCTTCGGGCGGACCAAAGCGGGAGCGACAAGAGACCCAGTACTTC
CASSPSGGPKRERQETQYF
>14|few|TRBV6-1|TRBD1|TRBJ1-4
TGTGCCAGCAGACAGGGGGCGCAAGGTGAAAAACTGTTTTTT
CASRQGAQGEKLFF
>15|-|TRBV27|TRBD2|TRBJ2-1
TGTGCCAGCAGAGAGCCGGGACTAGCGTCCAATGAGCAGTTCTTC
CASREPGLASNEQFF
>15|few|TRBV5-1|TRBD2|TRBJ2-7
TGCGCCAGCAGTCGAACCGGGACTAGCGGGAACGAGCAGTACTTC
CASSRTGTSGNEQYF
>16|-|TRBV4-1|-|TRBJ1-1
TGCGCCAGCAGCCAATTGCAGGTTCGCCTGAACACTGAAGCTTTCTTT
CASSQLQVRLNTEAFF
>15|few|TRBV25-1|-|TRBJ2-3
TGTGCCAGCAGTGACTCTAGGATTAATACAGATACGCAGTATTTT
CASSDSRINTDTQYF
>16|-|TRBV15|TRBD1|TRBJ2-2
TGTGCCACCAGCAATTCCGGGACAGAGAACACCGGGGAGCTGTTTTTT
CATSNSGTENTGELFF
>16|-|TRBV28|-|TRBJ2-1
TGTGCCAGCAGACATCCACAGGGGGGGGCCTACAATGAGCAGTTCTTC
CASRHPQGGAYNEQFF
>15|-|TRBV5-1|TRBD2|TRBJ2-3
TGCGCCAGCAGCCCCCCGGGGGGAGCTAAAGATACGCAGTATTTT
CASSPPGGAKDTQYF
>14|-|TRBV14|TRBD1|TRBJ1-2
TGTGCCAGCAGCCAAGGGACAGGGAAGAGGGGCTACACCTTC
CASSQGTGKRGYTF
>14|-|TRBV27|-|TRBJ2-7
TGTGCCAGCAGAGGGGACTTAGGTGTCTACGAGCAGTACTTC
CASRGDLGVYEQYF
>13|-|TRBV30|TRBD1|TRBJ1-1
TGTGCCTGCCGGGACAGAGTGAACACTGAAGCTTTCTTT
CACRDRVNTEAFF
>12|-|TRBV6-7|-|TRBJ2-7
TGTGCCAGCGGCGAGGGATCCTACGAGCAGTACTTC
CASGEGSYEQYF
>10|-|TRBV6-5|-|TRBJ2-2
TGTGCCGCCGGGGCCGGGGAGCTGTTTTTT
CAAGAGELFF
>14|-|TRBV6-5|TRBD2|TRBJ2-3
TGTGCCAGCAGTCGAACCTCGACTAGCGGGCGAACGGATTTT
CASSRTSTSGRTDF
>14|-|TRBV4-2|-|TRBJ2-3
TGTGCCAGCAGCCAAGGGGCGGGGACAGATACGCAGTATTTT
CASSQGAGTDTQYF
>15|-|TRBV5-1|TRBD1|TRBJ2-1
TGCGCCAGCAGCTGGCCGACAGGGGGCATCTATGAGCAGTTCTTC
CASSWPTGGIYEQFF
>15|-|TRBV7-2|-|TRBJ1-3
TGTGCCAGCAGCTCTGGCTCATACTCTGGAAACACCATATATTTT
CASSSGSYSGNTIYF
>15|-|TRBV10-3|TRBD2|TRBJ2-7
TGTGCCATCACTGAACCGGGACTAGCATCCTACGAGCAGTACTTC
CAITEPGLASYEQYF
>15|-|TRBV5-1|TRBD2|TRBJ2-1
TGCGCCAGCAGCCCGGGACTAGCGGGATACGATGAGCAGTTCTTC
CASSPGLAGYDEQFF
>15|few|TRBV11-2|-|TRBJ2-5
TGTGCCAGCAGCCCCTCCCCGGGAGAACGGGAGACCCAGTACTTC
CASSPSPGERETQYF